This TCR beta chain is from a study of blood T cell repertoires in COVID-19 (TCRdb year 2020). Regarding the complete study: The collaborator samples originated in the United States, Italy and Spain and spanned the acute and convalescent phases of COVID-19. The material from the prospective study consisted of cDNA or gDNA derived from T cells, B-cell-depleted T cells, or PBMCs. Deeply sampled blood TCRbeta repertoires from subjects exposed to, actively infected with, or recovered from COVID-19 were included in the dataset. The repertoires were released in a freely available public database meant as a resource for research on the immune response to SARS-CoV-2. Samples came from the ongoing ImmuneRACE study (first 160 participants) plus 1,254 subjects from 6 global collaborators. The sample metadata nearly always contained a de-identified subject ID, COVID-19 status, age in years and sex. Where available, HLA class I and class II types were taken from metadata supplied by the sample provider and were not determined by assay-based typing.

Trimming removed 7 bases from V and 5 bases from J, leaving 14 bases between the germline ends. From its cysteine to its phenylalanine, the CDR3 spans 13 amino acids. Only the CDR3 DNA is retained, 39 bases long and in frame from the first base. The germline V gene provides CDR1 MNHEY and CDR2 SVGAGI. This clone appeared a single time. Its antigen is unknown. Within one base of it there is no much larger clone, and no base qualities were kept. At one collaborating source in Seattle, patients were enrolled during active infection and were followed longitudinally through the course of disease. The collaborating institutions used their own protocols to collect whole blood in K2EDTA tubes. For TCRbeta analysis, collaborators shipped samples as frozen whole blood, isolated PBMCs, or DNA extracted from either of those sample types. TCRbeta CDR3 regions were amplified from genomic DNA by means of the immunoSEQ Assay, a bias-controlled multiplex PCR. Per the source publication's procedure: Within the assay, amplification of reference gene primers was used to estimate how many nucleated cells each sample contained. To quantify the absolute abundance of each unique TCRbeta CDR3 rearrangement, sequence reads were collapsed and filtered. For each sample, productive Simpson clonality was calculated by taking the square root of Simpson's diversity index across productive rearrangements. In its TCRdb copy, this immuneACCESS table keeps in-frame sequences only and misses some clones. Where compared with another copy, unresolved V genes explain less than half of these, and the others have no known cause. Clonal size and the V and J genes are those of that table, whereas D and trimming came from the DNA. This sample is represented by some 200,000 clones; about nine tenths of them were singletons. Clones ranked in the top ten supply around 9.9% of the sample.

What the study reported, not specific to this receptor: The quantity of clinical and demographic metadata differed by source and by participant and was supplied without curation.

Sequenced input: peripheral blood. The sequence was obtained from a woman aged 60-75 years with COVID-19, enrolled during active disease. The chain links TRBV6-5 with TRBJ2-5; the D gene remains uncertain. CDR3 sequence: CASTVAGAETQYF. In nucleotides, the sequence is TGTGCCAGCACGGTAGCCGGTGCGGAGACCCAGTACTTC.